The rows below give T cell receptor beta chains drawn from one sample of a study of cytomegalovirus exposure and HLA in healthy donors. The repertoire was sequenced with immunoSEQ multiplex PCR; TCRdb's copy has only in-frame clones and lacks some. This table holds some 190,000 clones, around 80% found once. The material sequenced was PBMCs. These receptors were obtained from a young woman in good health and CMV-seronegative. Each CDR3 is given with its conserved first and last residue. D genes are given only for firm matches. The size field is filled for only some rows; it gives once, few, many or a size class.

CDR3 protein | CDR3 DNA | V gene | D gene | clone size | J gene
CASSLVRELAGTDTQYF | TGTGCCAGCAGCTTAGTGCGTGAGCTAGCGGGAACAGATACGCAGTATTTT | TRBV5-6 | TRBD2 | NA | TRBJ2-3
CASRTGERGYTF | TGTGCCAGCCGAACAGGGGAACGGGGCTACACCTTC | TRBV6-5 | TRBD1 | NA | TRBJ1-2
CASSLLAGSSSYNEQFF | TGTGCCAGCAGCTTATTAGCGGGGTCGAGCTCCTACAATGAGCAGTTCTTC | TRBV7-7 | TRBD2 | NA | TRBJ2-1
CASSLGSSYNEQFF | TGCGCCAGCAGCTTGGGTAGCTCCTACAATGAGCAGTTCTTC | TRBV5-1 | NA | few | TRBJ2-1
CASSTTIAKNIQYF | TGTGCCAGCAGCACGACAATAGCCAAAAACATTCAGTACTTC | TRBV9 | NA | NA | TRBJ2-4
CASSLEAGSPLHF | TGCGCCAGCAGCTTGGAGGCAGGGTCACCCCTCCACTTT | TRBV5-1 | NA | NA | TRBJ1-6
CASSSTYEQYF | TGTGCCAGCAGCTCTACCTACGAGCAGTACTTC | TRBV5-5 | NA | NA | TRBJ2-7
CASSVAWTGNEQYF | TGTGCCAGCAGCGTAGCGTGGACAGGGAACGAGCAGTACTTC | TRBV9 | TRBD1 | NA | TRBJ2-7
CSVVGDTYNEQFF | TGCAGCGTTGTGGGCGACACCTACAATGAGCAGTTCTTC | TRBV29-1 | NA | NA | TRBJ2-1
CAISGEWRDYEQYF | TGTGCCATCAGTGGGGAGTGGAGAGACTACGAGCAGTACTTC | TRBV10-3 | NA | NA | TRBJ2-7
CASSFPSRGSPYGYTF | TGTGCCAGCAGCTTTCCCTCTAGGGGGAGCCCCTATGGCTACACCTTC | TRBV5-6 | NA | NA | TRBJ1-2
CASSRAGANTEAFF | TGTGCCAGCAGCCGCGCAGGGGCGAACACTGAAGCTTTCTTT | TRBV6-5 | NA | NA | TRBJ1-1
CSVRVGRGTNTEAFF | TGCAGCGTTCGTGTAGGCAGGGGGACGAACACTGAAGCTTTCTTT | TRBV29-1 | TRBD1 | NA | TRBJ1-1
CASSLVALTEAFF | TGTGCCAGCAGCTTAGTGGCCCTCACTGAAGCTTTCTTT | TRBV7-9 | NA | few | TRBJ1-1
CASSLGPGNQPQHF | TGTGCCAGCAGCTTAGGTCCAGGGAATCAGCCCCAGCATTTT | TRBV7-6 | NA | NA | TRBJ1-5
CASSPTGGRYEQYF | TGTGCCAGCAGCCCGACAGGGGGCCGGTACGAGCAGTACTTC | TRBV6-5 | TRBD1 | NA | TRBJ2-7
CASSEFGTGLYEQYF | TGCGCCAGCAGTGAATTTGGGACAGGGCTCTACGAGCAGTACTTC | TRBV10-1 | TRBD1 | NA | TRBJ2-7
CASSLGLYTDTQYF | TGTGCCAGCAGCTTAGGCCTATACACAGATACGCAGTATTTT | TRBV7-2 | NA | NA | TRBJ2-3
CASSQSMAGGPCNEQFF | TGCGCCAGCAGTCAATCCATGGCGGGGGGGCCTTGCAATGAGCAGTTCTTC | TRBV23-1 | TRBD2 | NA | TRBJ2-1
CASSLRGGRNYGYTF | TGTGCCAGCAGCTTGAGAGGGGGCAGAAACTATGGCTACACCTTC | TRBV5-6 | TRBD1 | NA | TRBJ1-2
CASSPIGGGNTEAFF | TGTGCCAGCTCACCAATCGGGGGGGGGAACACTGAAGCTTTCTTT | TRBV18 | NA | NA | TRBJ1-1
CASSFGQGQETQYF | TGTGCCAGCAGCTTTGGGCAGGGGCAAGAGACCCAGTACTTC | TRBV11-1 | NA | NA | TRBJ2-5
CASSQNQGINSPLHF | TGTGCCAGCAGTCAGAACCAGGGGATTAATTCACCCCTCCACTTT | TRBV6-5 | NA | NA | TRBJ1-6
CASSWGQGAGEKLFF | TGTGCCAGCAGTTGGGGACAGGGGGCGGGTGAAAAACTGTTTTTT | TRBV6-6 | TRBD1 | NA | TRBJ1-4
CASSPNHPDTQYF | TGTGCCAGCAGCCCCAATCATCCAGATACGCAGTATTTT | TRBV16 | NA | once | TRBJ2-3
CASSLRGQGNQPQHF | TGTGCCAGCAGTTTGCGGGGACAGGGAAATCAGCCCCAGCATTTT | TRBV27 | TRBD1 | NA | TRBJ1-5
CASSPGQGGSTEAFF | TGTGCCAGCTCACCCGGCCAGGGTGGATCCACTGAAGCTTTCTTT | TRBV18 | NA | once | TRBJ1-1
CASTSSRGYGYTF | TGTGCCAGCACTTCCTCCAGGGGTTATGGCTACACCTTC | TRBV6-1 | NA | NA | TRBJ1-2
CASSRNSEEYTDTQYF | TGTGCCAGCAGTCGGAATAGCGAGGAATACACAGATACGCAGTATTTT | TRBV2 | NA | NA | TRBJ2-3
CAWVSLGGGGLSGYTF | TGTGCCTGGGTCTCCCTGGGGGGGGGTGGGCTGAGCGGCTACACCTTC | TRBV30 | NA | NA | TRBJ1-2
CASSESGRVTYNEQFF | TGTGCCAGCAGTGAATCAGGCAGGGTTACCTACAATGAGCAGTTCTTC | TRBV25-1 | NA | NA | TRBJ2-1
CASSQQTSHTQYF | TGCGCCAGCAGCCAACAGACTAGTCATACGCAGTATTTT | TRBV4-3 | NA | NA | TRBJ2-3
CASSRDPQSRNEQFF | TGCGCCAGCAGCCGGGATCCCCAAAGCCGGAATGAGCAGTTCTTC | TRBV10-1 | NA | NA | TRBJ2-1
CASSSGQVRDTQYF | TGTGCCAGCAGCTCGGGACAGGTGAGGGATACGCAGTATTTT | TRBV7-8 | TRBD1 | once | TRBJ2-3
CAWSVKGARTGRPQHF | TGTGCCTGGAGTGTAAAAGGGGCGCGGACAGGTAGGCCCCAGCATTTT | TRBV30 | TRBD1 | NA | TRBJ1-5
CASSSGTAISYEQYF | TGCGCCAGCAGCTCCGGGACAGCGATCTCCTACGAGCAGTACTTC | TRBV5-1 | TRBD1 | NA | TRBJ2-7
CASSVGTGLDNQPQHF | TGTGCCAGCAGCGTAGGCACAGGGCTCGACAATCAGCCCCAGCATTTT | TRBV9 | NA | NA | TRBJ1-5
CASSSPGLAGGRGTGELFF | TGTGCCAGCAGCTCGCCGGGACTAGCGGGGGGGCGCGGCACCGGGGAGCTGTTTTTT | TRBV11-1 | TRBD2 | once | TRBJ2-2
CASSAPTGTAGNTIYF | TGTGCCAGCAGCGCGCCAACCGGGACAGCAGGAAACACCATATATTTT | TRBV7-9 | TRBD1 | NA | TRBJ1-3
CASSTDRGARETQYF | TGTGCCAGCAGTACCGACAGGGGAGCGCGAGAGACCCAGTACTTC | TRBV9 | TRBD1 | NA | TRBJ2-5
CASSLGQGSYEQYF | TGTGCCAGCAGCCTGGGACAGGGTTCCTACGAGCAGTACTTC | TRBV5-6 | TRBD1 | NA | TRBJ2-7
CASSSLGGTSFGELFF | TGTGCCAGCAGTTCCTTGGGCGGGACCTCATTCGGGGAGCTGTTTTTT | TRBV27 | NA | NA | TRBJ2-2
CASSISRVHEQYF | TGTGCCAGTAGTATCAGCAGGGTCCACGAGCAGTACTTC | TRBV19 | NA | NA | TRBJ2-7
CASSHRDNQPQHF | TGTGCCAGTAGTCACAGGGACAATCAGCCCCAGCATTTT | TRBV19 | NA | NA | TRBJ1-5